Sequencing of this T cell receptor (beta chain) was carried out in a study of blood T cell repertoires in COVID-19 (dated by TCRdb to the early 2020s). Describing the broader study: The collaborator samples originated in the United States, Italy and Spain and spanned the acute and convalescent phases of COVID-19. The prospective study material was composed of cDNA or gDNA derived from T cells, B-cell-depleted T cells, or PBMCs. Subjects who had been exposed to COVID-19, were actively infected with it, or had recovered from it provided the deeply sampled blood TCRbeta repertoires that made up the dataset. The repertoires were released in a freely available public database meant as a resource for research on the immune response to SARS-CoV-2. The samples were drawn from the first 160 participants of the ongoing ImmuneRACE study and from 1,254 subjects provided by 6 global collaborators. Sample metadata almost always included a de-identified subject ID, COVID-19 status, age in years and sex. Where HLA class I and class II types were available, the types were taken from metadata supplied by the sample provider, not from assay-based typing. The paper's findings and limits, for the study overall: How much clinical and demographic metadata was included differed by source and by participant, and the metadata was provided uncurated.

TCRbeta CDR3 regions were amplified from genomic DNA using the immunoSEQ Assay, a bias-controlled multiplex PCR. The authors' analysis ran thus. Nucleated cell counts per sample were estimated from amplification of reference gene primers within the assay. To quantify the absolute abundance of each unique TCRbeta CDR3 rearrangement, sequence reads were collapsed and filtered. For each sample, productive Simpson clonality was calculated as the square root of Simpson's diversity index over productive rearrangements. The immuneACCESS repertoire file appears here via TCRdb, limited to in-frame rearrangements. These files lack a portion of the clones; in checked studies, under half of the deficit traces to unresolved V genes, and the cause of the others is not known. The V and J calls and clone size come from that table; D and trimming were worked out from the DNA. This sample comprises 35,000 or so clones, 89% of them detected only once. The ten largest clones take up roughly 6.1% of the sample.

Trimming costs V 5 bases and J 3 bases, and their ends lie 8 bases apart. The germline V gene specifies SGHRS as CDR1 and YFSETQ as CDR2. There are 12 amino acids in the CDR3, from cysteine to phenylalanine inclusive. The read is trimmed to its CDR3 DNA, 36 bases read in frame from base 1. Each collaborating institution followed its own protocols to collect whole blood in K2EDTA tubes. For TCRbeta analysis, collaborators shipped samples as frozen whole blood, isolated PBMCs, or DNA extracted from either of those sample types. Remarks on this clone: Its cognate antigen has yet to be identified. No base quality values were provided; no much bigger clone lies one nucleotide off.

Sequencing used peripheral blood. This clonotype was obtained from a human donor in a cohort sampled during active COVID-19. The chain employs TRBV5-1 and TRBJ1-2; the D segment cannot be called with confidence. The DNA sequence is TGCGCCAGCAGAGAAACAGACTATGGCTACACCTTC. This translates into CASRETDYGYTF.